Below, 10 T cell receptor beta chains from the same sample are listed, as sequenced in a study of shared clonotypes between healthy human individuals. The data were produced by immunoSEQ multiplex PCR, yet TCRdb's version contains in-frame clones alone and is incomplete. The table includes fewer than 600,000 clones, about 85% detected once. Sequenced sample: PBMCs. The origin of the receptors is a woman in her forties in good health. Some clones in this sample may be carry-over from other donors' samples.

The chain couples TRBV25-1 to TRBJ2-2; 8 bases map to TRBD2. The germline V gene has CDR1 MGHDK and CDR2 SYGVNS. The CDR3 totals 15 residues. V shed 2 bases and J 5 bases; nucleotides not matched to a gene: 4. CDR3 loop: CASSEPAGDTGELFF. The CDR3, as DNA: TGTGCCAGCAGTGAACCAGCGGGAGATACCGGGGAGCTGTTTTTT.

In regard to this clone: At the DNA level, this CDR3 is encoded by other sequences in the same sample as well. The chain joins TRBV20-1 to TRBJ1-1; D is uncertain. There are 11 residues in the CDR3. V lost 3 bases and J 2 bases, leaving 4 bases between the germline ends. The germline CDR1 and CDR2 sequences are DFQATT and SNEGSKA (reference sequence). The CDR3 DNA follows: TGCAGTGCTAGGGAAAACACTGAAGCTTTCTTT. Translation: CSARENTEAFF.

Regarding this clone: Compared with germline, one end of the junction differs, possibly owing to a read error. The J gene is TRBJ1-1, the V gene TRBV7-7, with unresolved D. This CDR3 has 13 residues. CDR1 and CDR2 (germline): SSHAT, FNYEAQ (reference sequence). CDR3 in amino acids: CASSFRENTEAFF. The CDR3 coding sequence is TGTGCTAGCAGCTTCAGAGAGAACACTGAAGCTTTCTTT.

The genes are TRBV28 and TRBJ1-4, with no clear D. Germline assignment: CDR1 MDHEN and CDR2 SYDVKM. With 5 bases removed from V and 8 bases from J, the gap between germline ends came to 9 bases. The CDR3 totals 12 residues. CDR3: CASSGYKEKLFF. CDR3 in DNA: TGTGCCAGCAGTGGATACAAGGAAAAACTGTTTTTT.

The CDR3 nucleotides are TGTGCCAGCAGCTTCGGGGGGAGTAACACAGATACGCAGTATTTT. Its protein is CASSFGGSNTDTQYF. The J gene is TRBJ2-3, the V gene TRBV11-2, with TRBD2 matching 7 bases. This CDR3 region has 15 residues. Looked up from germline, CDR1 is SGHAT and CDR2 is FQNNGV. J was trimmed by 2 bases and V by 3 bases; bases with no gene match: 5. The variable domain in full, with the rest retrieved from reference TRBV11-2 and TRBJ2-3, is EAGVAQSPRYKIIEKRQSVAFWCNPISGHATLYWYQQILGQGPKLLIQFQNNGVVDDSQLPKDRFSAERLKGVDSTLKIQPAKLEDSAVYLCASSFGGSNTDTQYFGPGTRLTVL.

This clone was seen a single time. At the DNA level, this CDR3 is encoded by other sequences in the same sample as well. The CDR3 spells CASSFGGTNEKLFF. CDR3 nucleotides: TGTGCCAGCAGTTTTGGCGGAACTAATGAAAAACTGTTTTTT. The V and J genes are TRBV28 and TRBJ1-4; no definite D call. The V gene's germline CDR1 is MDHEN and CDR2 SYDVKM. The CDR3 has 14 residues. Trimming stripped 3 bases from V and 1 base from J, with 6 bases between. Complete variable domain (other parts from reference TRBV28 and TRBJ1-4): DVKVTQSSRYLVKRTGEKVFLECVQDMDHENMFWYRQDPGLGLRLIYFSYDVKMKEKGDIPEGYSVSREKKERFSLILESASTNQTSMYLCASSFGGTNEKLFFGSGTQLSVL.

A few counts support this clone. The chain's CDR3 is CASSRATGGDTEAFF. CDR3 DNA sequence: TGTGCCAGCAGCCGCGCGACAGGGGGCGATACTGAAGCTTTCTTT. The chain combines TRBV28 with TRBJ1-1; TRBD1 aligns across 10 bases. The CDR3 has 15 amino acids. V lost 6 bases, J lost 5 bases, and 9 bases stayed unmatched. Germline V gene data show CDR1 as MDHEN and CDR2 as SYDVKM.

V gene TRBV27 combines with J gene TRBJ1-5, with D unclear. The ends were cut back, 3 bases at V and 4 bases at J, with 10 bases in the middle. Germline loops: CDR1 MNHEY, CDR2 SMNVEV (reference sequence). The CDR3 length is 14 residues. The CDR3 loop reads CASSLIGINQPQHF. The CDR3 nucleotides are TGTGCCAGCAGTTTGATAGGCATAAATCAGCCCCAGCATTTT.

This chain connects TRBV30 to TRBJ2-5; D may be TRBD1 or TRBD2 (5 bases each). The CDR3 is made up of 13 amino acids. Trimming shortened V by 2 bases and J by 2 bases, and 9 bases separated the two germline ends. Per germline, CDR1 GTSNPN and CDR2 SVGIG (reference sequence). CDR3 nucleotide sequence: TGTGCCTGGAGTTCGGGGCGACAAGAGACCCAGTACTTC. Protein product: CAWSSGRQETQYF.

The chain has TRBV23-1 and TRBJ1-4, with D unclear. TRBV23-1 is treated as an ORF (open reading frame) with a function not yet certain. V lost 10 bases to trimming and J lost 8 bases, with 20 bases between them. CDR3 length: 14 amino acids. The CDR3 reads CANSPAEETEKLFF. The DNA for the CDR3 is TGCGCCAATTCCCCGGCAGAGGAGACGGAAAAACTGTTTTTT.